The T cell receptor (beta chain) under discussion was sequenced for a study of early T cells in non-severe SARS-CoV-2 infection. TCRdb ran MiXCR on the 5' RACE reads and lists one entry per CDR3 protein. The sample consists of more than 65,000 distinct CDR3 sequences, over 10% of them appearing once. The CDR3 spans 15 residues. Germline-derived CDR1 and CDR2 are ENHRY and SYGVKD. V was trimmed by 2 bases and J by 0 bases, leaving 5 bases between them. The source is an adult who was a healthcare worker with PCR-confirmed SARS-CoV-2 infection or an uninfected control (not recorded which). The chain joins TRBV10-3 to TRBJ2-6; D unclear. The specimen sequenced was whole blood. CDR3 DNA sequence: TGTGCCATCAGTGAGACGCCCTCTGGGGCCAACGTCCTGACTTTC. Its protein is CAISETPSGANVLTF.